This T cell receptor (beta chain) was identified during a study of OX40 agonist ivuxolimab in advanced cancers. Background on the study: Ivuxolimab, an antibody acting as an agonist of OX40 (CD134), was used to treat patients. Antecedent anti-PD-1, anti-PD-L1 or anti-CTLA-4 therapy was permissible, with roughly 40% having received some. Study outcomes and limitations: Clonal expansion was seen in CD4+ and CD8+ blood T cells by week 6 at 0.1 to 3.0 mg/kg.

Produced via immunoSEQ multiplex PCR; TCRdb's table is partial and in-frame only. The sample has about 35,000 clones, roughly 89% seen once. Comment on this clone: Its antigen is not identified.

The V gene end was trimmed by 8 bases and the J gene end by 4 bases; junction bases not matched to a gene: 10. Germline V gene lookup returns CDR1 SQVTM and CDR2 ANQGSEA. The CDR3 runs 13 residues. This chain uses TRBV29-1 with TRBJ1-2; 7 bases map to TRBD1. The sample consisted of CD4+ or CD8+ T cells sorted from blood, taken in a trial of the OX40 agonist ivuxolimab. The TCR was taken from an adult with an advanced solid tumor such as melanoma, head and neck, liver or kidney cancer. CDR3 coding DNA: TGCAGCCATAAAACAGGGGATGGCTATGGCTACACCTTC. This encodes CSHKTGDGYGYTF.